The clone carrying this T cell receptor beta chain was counted a few times. The data stem from a study of cytomegalovirus exposure and HLA in healthy donors. Sequencing was performed with immunoSEQ multiplex PCR; in TCRdb, only in-frame clones are kept and a portion is missing. This table has 56,000 or so clones, over 85% appearing once. This TCR came from a man aged 18-30 years in good health and CMV-seronegative. Source material: PBMCs.

CDR3 loop: CASSVGDGGYEQYF. DNA of the CDR3: TGTGCCAGCAGCGTAGGCGACGGGGGTTACGAGCAGTACTTC. The chain is built from TRBV9 and TRBJ2-7; possible D gene TRBD2, 6 bases. This CDR3 comprises 14 residues. The germline V gene encodes CDR1 SGDLS and CDR2 YYNGEE. V gave up 0 bases and J gave up 4 bases, with 11 bases separating them.